This T cell receptor beta chain is drawn from a study of patients and donors after allogeneic stem cell transplantation (dated by TCRdb to 2020 to 2022). The CDR3 holds 16 amino acids from the cysteine to the phenylalanine. Of all the DNA, just the CDR3 is kept, 48 bases in frame from base 1. The germline V gene (reference sequence) supplies CDR1 MNHNY and CDR2 SVGAGI. Trimming takes 0 bases off V and 8 bases off J; junction bases not matched to a gene: 11. Libraries were prepared through RT-PCR. The sequencer listed for this sample is NextSeq 550. TCRdb reprocessing: public reads trimmed at Q25 with fastp, clones called with MiXCR, in-frame beta chains kept. Each CDR3 protein appears once, grouped with its most common genes and DNA. The sample records about 200,000 distinct CDR3 sequences, around two fifths of which are singletons. The ten largest make up 33% of the sample. This clonotype has just a few counts. Its antigen is currently not known. The record has no base qualities; no much larger clone is one base away.

The origin of this receptor is a human donor who was either an allogeneic HSCT recipient or a stem cell or donor lymphocyte infusion donor (not recorded which). It is not recorded whose cells these are; they may come from a transplant donor. This sequence uses TRBV6-6 and TRBJ1-1, and 8 junction bases match TRBD1. Input material: blood, either unsorted or a sorted T cell fraction (not recorded which). The DNA reads TGTGCCAGCAGTTACTCCCGTGGACAGGGCTTGACGGAAGCTTTCTTT. Its protein product is CASSYSRGQGLTEAFF.